These 31 T cell receptor beta chains originate from one sample sequenced in a study of identical twins. From the 5' RACE reads, TCRdb called clonotypes with MiXCR, one entry per CDR3 protein. There are under 1 million distinct CDR3 sequences in the sample; about 12% occur only once, and around 1.5% lies in the top ten. The sample also formed part of further work on yellow fever vaccine responses in identical twins.

The sample was PBMCs. These receptors all come from a woman in her late teens or twenties in good health.

The gene calls are TRBV11-1 and TRBJ2-1, with 7 nucleotides matching TRBD2. Trimming at V came to 4 bases and at J to 0 bases, leaving 12 bases not matched to a gene. CDR1 is SGHAT and CDR2 is FQDESV in the germline V gene (reference sequence). There are 18 residues in the CDR3. In nucleotides, the CDR3 is TGTGCCAGCAGCTCCCTACGGGGGAGGGCCCTCTCCTACAATGAGCAGTTCTTC. This codes for CASSSLRGRALSYNEQFF.

V usage is TRBV7-3 and J usage is TRBJ2-7; D may correspond to TRBD1 or TRBD2 (5 bases each). From germline, CDR1 is SGHTA and CDR2 FQGTGA. The CDR3 is 13 amino acids. V gave up 3 bases and J gave up 7 bases, with 13 bases separating them. The CDR3 sequence is CASSFGGNREQYF. The CDR3 DNA reads TGTGCCAGCAGCTTTGGGGGAAATCGGGAGCAGTACTTC. The entire variable domain, with the rest obtained from reference TRBV7-3 and TRBJ2-7, is as follows: GAGVSQTPSNKVTEKGKYVELRCDPISGHTALYWYRQSLGQGPEFLIYFQGTGAADDSGLPNDRFFAVRPEGSVSTLKIQRTERGDSAVYLCASSFGGNREQYFGPGTRLTVT.

A few counts support this clonotype. J is TRBJ2-5 and V is TRBV20-1; 7 bases align to TRBD1. Looked up from germline, CDR1 is DFQATT and CDR2 is SNEGSKA (reference sequence). The CDR3 totals 16 residues. J lost 9 bases, V lost 1 base, and 17 bases had no gene match. The CDR3 here is CSARALVTGAIGAQYF. The CDR3 nucleotides read TGCAGTGCTAGAGCACTCGTAACAGGGGCCATCGGGGCCCAGTACTTC.

A few counts support this clonotype. CDR3 sequence (DNA): TGCGCCAGCAGCCAACTAGGAGGCTTCGTGGAGACCCAGTACTTC. This translates into CASSQLGGFVETQYF. The chain carries TRBV4-1 and TRBJ2-5, with a weak D call TRBD2 (5 bases). The CDR3 sequence is 15 residues long. Per germline, CDR1 MGHRA and CDR2 YSYEKL. The ends were cut back, 2 bases at V and 5 bases at J, with 15 bases in the middle.

J is TRBJ2-4 and V is TRBV24-1, with D uncertain. This CDR3 spans 12 amino acids. Trimming pared 3 bases from V and 5 bases from J, leaving 4 bases between. Per the germline V gene, CDR1 is KGHDR and CDR2 is SFDVKD. The CDR3 DNA sequence: TGTGCCACCAGTGATATACAAAACATTCAGTACTTC. It codes for CATSDIQNIQYF.

This clonotype was counted a few times. The chain uses TRBV7-9 and TRBJ2-3, with 8 bases lining up with TRBD2. This CDR3 is built from 14 residues. The V and J ends lost 7 bases and 1 base, in that order; junction bases with no gene match: 4. Germline V CDR1 and CDR2: SEHNR, FQNEAQ (reference sequence). This CDR3 reads CASNDSGGTDTQYF. The CDR3 DNA follows: TGTGCCAGCAACGATAGCGGGGGCACAGATACGCAGTATTTT.

The genes are TRBV20-1 and TRBJ2-1; 14 nucleotides match TRBD2. V trimming: 6 bases; J trimming: 0 bases; junction bases outside the gene matches: 4. This CDR3 comprises 16 residues. CDR1 and CDR2 (germline): DFQATT, SNEGSKA (reference sequence). The CDR3 is CSAGGTSGSSYNEQFF. DNA for the CDR3: TGCAGTGCGGGGGGGACTAGCGGGAGCTCCTACAATGAGCAGTTCTTC.

This clonotype has a handful of counts. The chain couples TRBV25-1 to TRBJ2-2; TRBD2 might be the D (7 bases). Per the germline V gene, CDR1 is MGHDK and CDR2 is SYGVNS. The CDR3 contains 16 residues. Trimming left V 7 bases short and J 6 bases short, with 21 bases between. CDR3 in DNA: TGTGCCAGCAAGGGGGGGGGAGAGGCTTGGGCCGGGGAGCTGTTTTTT. This translates into CASKGGGEAWAGELFF.

The sample holds many counts of this clonotype. The V and J genes are TRBV12-3 or TRBV12-4 and TRBJ2-1, with D perhaps TRBD2 (6 bases). With 1 base removed from V and 6 bases from J, the gap between germline ends came to 13 bases. The CDR3 totals 15 residues. CDR3: CASSLGGVASNEQFF. Written as DNA, the CDR3 is TGTGCCAGCAGTTTAGGGGGGGTAGCGAGCAATGAGCAGTTCTTC.

This chain uses TRBV5-1 with TRBJ2-5, with 8 bases identical to TRBD1. V shed 4 bases, J shed 5 bases, and the junction held 7 bases outside the gene matches. The CDR3 loop spans 14 amino acids. Germline V gene lookup returns CDR1 SGHRS and CDR2 YFSETQ. CDR3 loop: CASSVGQGWETQYF. The CDR3 DNA sequence: TGCGCCAGCAGCGTAGGACAGGGTTGGGAGACCCAGTACTTC. Complete variable domain (other parts from reference TRBV5-1 and TRBJ2-5): KAGVTQTPRYLIKTRGQQVTLSCSPISGHRSVSWYQQTPGQGLQFLFEYFSETQRNKGNFPGRFSGRQFSNSRSEMNVSTLELGDSALYLCASSVGQGWETQYFGPGTRLLVL.

The chain couples TRBV3-1 to TRBJ2-5; no firm D call. The CDR3 runs to 11 residues. The V gene lost 5 bases and the J gene lost 5 bases, with 6 bases spanning the gap. The V gene's germline CDR1 is LGHDT and CDR2 YNNKEL (reference sequence). The CDR3 loop reads CASSTWETQYF. The CDR3 bases are TGTGCCAGCAGCACCTGGGAGACCCAGTACTTC.

This clonotype was detected only a few times. The V gene is TRBV3-1, the J gene TRBJ1-6, with unresolved D. The CDR3 consists of 13 residues. Trimming removed 4 bases at V and 7 bases at J, with 8 bases between. CDR1 is LGHDT, CDR2 YNNKEL, per germline (reference sequence). DNA for the CDR3: TGTGCCAGCAGCCCGGTTTCAAATTCACCCCTCCACTTT. This sequence encodes CASSPVSNSPLHF.

CDR3 sequence: CASSHDKVLAKNIQYF. The CDR3 DNA reads as TGTGCCAGCAGTCACGACAAAGTATTAGCCAAAAACATTCAGTACTTC. The chain employs TRBV12-3 or TRBV12-4 and TRBJ2-4; the D is unclear. CDR3 length: 16 amino acids. V was pared by 5 bases and J by 0 bases, with 14 bases between.

This clonotype was recorded many times. DNA for the CDR3: TGTGCCAGCAGCAGGGACAGCTCCTACGAGCAGTACGTC. Translated: CASSRDSSYEQYV. V and J are TRBV28 and TRBJ2-7, with 7 bases that match TRBD1. Germline CDR1 and CDR2: MDHEN and SYDVKM. V trimming: 6 bases; J trimming: 0 bases; junction bases outside the gene matches: 2. The CDR3 totals 13 residues.

The chain employs TRBV12-3 or TRBV12-4 and TRBJ1-2; a possible D gene is TRBD1 (5 bases). Trimming removed 5 bases from V and 1 base from J, with 14 bases in between. This CDR3 is built from 15 residues. The CDR3 loop reads CASSQGATVNYGYTF. CDR3 in DNA: TGTGCCAGCAGTCAAGGGGCGACAGTTAACTATGGCTACACCTTC.

The chain uses TRBV7-6 and TRBJ2-3, with 9 bases lining up with TRBD2. V lost 4 bases to trimming and J lost 0 bases; unmatched junction nucleotides: 5. The germline V gene encodes CDR1 SGHVS and CDR2 FNYEAQ. There are 16 residues in the CDR3. The CDR3 DNA sequence: TGTGCCAGCAGCTCTAGCGGGACCTCTAGCACAGATACGCAGTATTTT. Residues: CASSSSGTSSTDTQYF.

This clonotype was picked up a small number of times. V usage is TRBV5-6 and J usage is TRBJ2-3; TRBD2 aligns across 8 bases. J gave up 5 bases and V 0 bases, and 8 bases lay outside the gene matches. CDR1 and CDR2 (germline): SGHDT, YYEEEE. This CDR3 contains 16 residues. The CDR3 DNA sequence: TGTGCCAGCAGCTTGGAGGGTAGCGGGGTTGTAGATACGCAGTATTTT. Encoded protein: CASSLEGSGVVDTQYF.

The chain joins TRBV12-3 or TRBV12-4 to TRBJ2-3; no clear D. The CDR3 spans 16 residues. Trimming removed 3 bases from V and 0 bases from J, with 13 bases in between. The CDR3 DNA reads TGTGCCAGCAGTTTGGAGTGGGGTCCCAGCACAGATACGCAGTATTTT. Translated: CASSLEWGPSTDTQYF.

The rearrangement joins TRBV5-6 to TRBJ2-3, with TRBD1 identical over 7 bases. The CDR3 covers 17 residues. Trimming took 1 base from V and 0 from J; bases not matched to a gene: 8. Germline values: CDR1 SGHDT, CDR2 YYEEEE. CDR3 DNA: TGTGCCAGCAGCTTGTTTAAGGGGGCCATTAGCACAGATACGCAGTATTTT. Its protein is CASSLFKGAISTDTQYF.

This clonotype was detected many times. This chain links TRBV7-6 with TRBJ2-2, with TRBD2 identical over 7 bases. With 5 bases clipped from V and 2 bases from J, the junction kept 5 bases outside the gene matches. This CDR3 comprises 15 residues. Germline V gives CDR1 SGHVS, CDR2 FNYEAQ. The CDR3 DNA reads as TGTGCCAGCAGCCCCCCGGGACTAAACACCGGGGAGCTGTTTTTT. This codes for CASSPPGLNTGELFF.

This clonotype has just a few counts. The chain is built from TRBV20-1 and TRBJ2-1, with D possibly matching TRBD1 (7 bases). The CDR3 is 16 amino acids. Trimming removed 0 bases from V and 3 bases from J, with 15 bases in between. Germline CDR1 and CDR2: DFQATT and SNEGSKA (reference sequence). CDR3 DNA: TGCAGTGCTAGAGATCCAGGGGGGCTGATCTACAATGAGCAGTTCTTC. This sequence encodes CSARDPGGLIYNEQFF.

J is TRBJ2-7 and V is TRBV11-2, with a tentative D call TRBD2 (5 bases). The V gene's germline CDR1 is SGHAT and CDR2 FQNNGV. Trimming left V 5 bases short and J 3 bases short, with 14 bases between. The CDR3 is made up of 14 amino acids. CDR3 region: CASSLDWENYEQYF. CDR3 in DNA: TGTGCCAGCAGCCTGGACTGGGAGAACTACGAGCAGTACTTC.

The CDR3 coding sequence is TGTGCCAGCAGTGCGGGGGATAGGAGCCAAGAGACCCAGTACTTC. This translates into CASSAGDRSQETQYF. The genes are TRBV2 and TRBJ2-5; maybe TRBD2 (6 bases). CDR1 SNHLY and CDR2 FYNNEI come from the germline V gene. The V gene lost 4 bases and the J gene lost 1 base, with 13 bases spanning the gap. This CDR3 region has 15 residues.

This clonotype was found many times. The chain uses TRBV4-2 and TRBJ1-6; D unclear. Trimming cost V 0 bases and J 5 bases, with 8 bases left between them. Germline CDR1 LGHNA, CDR2 YNFKEQ. The length of the CDR3 is 15 residues. CDR3 nucleotides: TGTGCCAGCAGCCAAGAAAGCTGGGATAATTCACCCCTCCACTTT. Translating gives CASSQESWDNSPLHF.

This clonotype was picked up a small number of times. V gene TRBV7-9 combines with J gene TRBJ1-2; no firm D call. Trimming took off 1 base at V and 13 bases at J, with 10 bases between the two ends. The germline V gene encodes CDR1 SEHNR and CDR2 FQNEAQ (reference sequence). This CDR3 has 11 residues. The CDR3 is CASSLGESRTF. CDR3 DNA: TGTGCCAGCAGCTTAGGTGAATCTCGCACCTTC.

The chain couples TRBV5-1 to TRBJ1-1, with D perhaps TRBD1 (6 bases). This CDR3 region has 14 residues. Germline V gene data show CDR1 as SGHRS and CDR2 as YFSETQ. V lost 7 bases to trimming and J lost 5 bases, with 18 bases between them. In DNA form, the CDR3 reads TGCGCCAGCGGTCTGGCAGGGGCTGGGACTGAAGCTTTCTTT. Translated: CASGLAGAGTEAFF.

This clonotype has a handful of counts. The gene calls are TRBV12-3 or TRBV12-4 and TRBJ2-4; tentatively, D is TRBD1 (6 bases). The CDR3 spans 14 residues. Trimming removed 4 bases from V and 8 bases from J, with 15 bases in between. CDR3 in DNA: TGTGCCAGCAGTTCGGACAGCCGTAGGGACATTCAGTACTTC. Translating gives CASSSDSRRDIQYF.

The genes are TRBV18 and TRBJ1-1; D is ambiguous. The CDR3 contains 14 residues. The V gene's germline CDR1 is KGHSH and CDR2 LQKENI. Trimming cost V 6 bases and J 1 base, with 12 bases left between them. The CDR3 loop is CASSRVPGNTEAFF. Here the CDR3 DNA reads TGTGCCAGCTCCCGTGTTCCAGGGAACACTGAAGCTTTCTTT.

The rearrangement joins TRBV7-6 to TRBJ2-3; the D is unclear. The CDR3 spans 14 residues. The germline V gene encodes CDR1 SGHVS and CDR2 FNYEAQ. The V end was cut by 5 bases, the J end by 3 bases, with 12 bases between. The DNA for the CDR3 is TGTGCCAGCAGCCCAGCGACGGGTACAGATACGCAGTATTTT. Translating it yields CASSPATGTDTQYF.

This clonotype was seen many times. The chain has TRBV19 and TRBJ2-5; no clear D. CDR1 is LNHDA and CDR2 is SQIVND in the germline V gene (reference sequence). CDR3 length: 13 amino acids. V was clipped by 3 bases and J by 5 bases, with 10 bases between them. The CDR3 DNA reads as TGTGCCAGTAGTATTTTCCTGGGGGAGACCCAGTACTTC. As protein: CASSIFLGETQYF.

This clonotype showed up just a few times. The chain couples TRBV5-5 to TRBJ2-7; D is perhaps TRBD2 (5 bases). Deletions cut 1 base from V and 5 bases from J, with 16 bases between. The CDR3 has 15 amino acids. The germline V gene encodes CDR1 SGHKS and CDR2 YYEKEE (reference sequence). CDR3 sequence (DNA): TGTGCCAGCAGCTTGTATCTCGGGCTAGCTGACGAGCAGTACTTC. This gives the protein CASSLYLGLADEQYF. The full variable domain, with the rest looked up from reference TRBV5-5 and TRBJ2-7, is DAGVTQSPTHLIKTRGQQVTLRCSPISGHKSVSWYQQVLGQGPQFIFQYYEKEERGRGNFPDRFSARQFPNYSSELNVNALLLGDSALYLCASSLYLGLADEQYFGPGTRLTVT.